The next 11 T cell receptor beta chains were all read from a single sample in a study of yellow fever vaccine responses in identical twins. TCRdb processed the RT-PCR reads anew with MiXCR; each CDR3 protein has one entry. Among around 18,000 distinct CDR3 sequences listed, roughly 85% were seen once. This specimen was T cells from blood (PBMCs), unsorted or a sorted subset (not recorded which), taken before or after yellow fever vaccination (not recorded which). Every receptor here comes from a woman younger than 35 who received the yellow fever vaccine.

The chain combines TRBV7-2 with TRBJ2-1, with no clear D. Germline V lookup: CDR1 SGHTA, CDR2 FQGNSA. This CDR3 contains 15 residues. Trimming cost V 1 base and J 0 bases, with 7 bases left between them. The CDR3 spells CASSLGPSSYNEQFF. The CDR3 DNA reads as TGTGCCAGCAGCTTAGGACCCAGCTCCTACAATGAGCAGTTCTTC.

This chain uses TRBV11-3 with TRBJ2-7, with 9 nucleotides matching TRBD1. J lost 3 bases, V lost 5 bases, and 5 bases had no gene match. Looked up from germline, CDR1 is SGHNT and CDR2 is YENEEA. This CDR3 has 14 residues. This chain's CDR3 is CASSTGQGLYEQYF. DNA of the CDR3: TGTGCCAGCAGCACGGGACAGGGTCTCTACGAGCAGTACTTC.

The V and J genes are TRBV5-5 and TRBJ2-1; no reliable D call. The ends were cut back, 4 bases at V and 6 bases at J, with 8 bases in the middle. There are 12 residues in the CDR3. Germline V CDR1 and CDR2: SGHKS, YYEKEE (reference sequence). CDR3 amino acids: CASSHSVNEQFF. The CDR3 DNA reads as TGTGCCAGCAGCCACTCGGTCAATGAGCAGTTCTTC.

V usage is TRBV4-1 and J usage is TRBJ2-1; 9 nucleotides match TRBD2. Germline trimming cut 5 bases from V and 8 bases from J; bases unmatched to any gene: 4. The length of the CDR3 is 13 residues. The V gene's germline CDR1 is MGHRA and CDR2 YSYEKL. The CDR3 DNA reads TGCGCCAGCAGCGGCGGGAGGGCGGATGAGCAGTTCTTC. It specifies CASSGGRADEQFF.

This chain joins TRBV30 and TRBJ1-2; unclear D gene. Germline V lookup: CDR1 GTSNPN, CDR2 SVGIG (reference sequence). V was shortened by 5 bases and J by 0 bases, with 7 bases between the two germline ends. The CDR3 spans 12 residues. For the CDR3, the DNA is TGTGCCTGGGGAGTCCCTAACTATGGCTACACCTTC. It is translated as CAWGVPNYGYTF.

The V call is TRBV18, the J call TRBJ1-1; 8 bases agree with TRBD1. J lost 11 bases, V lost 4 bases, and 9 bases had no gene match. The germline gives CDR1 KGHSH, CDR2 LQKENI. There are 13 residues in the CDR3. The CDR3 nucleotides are TGTGCCAGCTCACTCAAACAGGGGGAGGAGGCTTTCTTT. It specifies CASSLKQGEEAFF.

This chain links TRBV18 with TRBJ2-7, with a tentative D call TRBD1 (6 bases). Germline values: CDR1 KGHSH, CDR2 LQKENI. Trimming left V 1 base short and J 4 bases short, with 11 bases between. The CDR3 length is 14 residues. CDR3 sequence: CASSPRGGRYEQYF. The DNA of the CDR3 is TGTGCCAGCTCACCACGAGGGGGTAGATACGAGCAGTACTTC.

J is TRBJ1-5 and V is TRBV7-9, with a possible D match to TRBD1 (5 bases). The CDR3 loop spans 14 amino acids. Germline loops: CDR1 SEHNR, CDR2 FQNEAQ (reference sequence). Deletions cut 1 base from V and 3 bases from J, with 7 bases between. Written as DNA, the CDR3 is TGTGCCAGCAGCTTAGAAGGGGCCAATCAGCCCCAGCATTTT. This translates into CASSLEGANQPQHF.

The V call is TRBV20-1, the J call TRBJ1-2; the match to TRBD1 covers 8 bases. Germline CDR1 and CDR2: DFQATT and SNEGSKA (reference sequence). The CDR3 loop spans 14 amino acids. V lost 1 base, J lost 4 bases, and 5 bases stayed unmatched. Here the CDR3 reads CSARVPGGSYGYTF. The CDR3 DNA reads TGCAGTGCTAGAGTCCCAGGGGGCAGCTATGGCTACACCTTC.

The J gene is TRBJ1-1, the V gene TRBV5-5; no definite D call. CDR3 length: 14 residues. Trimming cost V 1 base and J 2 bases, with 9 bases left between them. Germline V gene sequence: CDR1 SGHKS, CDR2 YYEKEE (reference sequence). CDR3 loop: CASSLSDRNTEAFF. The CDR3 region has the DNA TGTGCCAGCAGCTTGTCAGACCGTAACACTGAAGCTTTCTTT.

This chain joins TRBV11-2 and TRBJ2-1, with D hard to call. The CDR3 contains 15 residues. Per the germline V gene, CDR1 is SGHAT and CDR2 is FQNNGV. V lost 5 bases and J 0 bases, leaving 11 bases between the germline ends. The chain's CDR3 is CASSLNLASYNEQFF. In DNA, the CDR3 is TGTGCCAGCAGCCTCAACTTAGCCTCCTACAATGAGCAGTTCTTC.